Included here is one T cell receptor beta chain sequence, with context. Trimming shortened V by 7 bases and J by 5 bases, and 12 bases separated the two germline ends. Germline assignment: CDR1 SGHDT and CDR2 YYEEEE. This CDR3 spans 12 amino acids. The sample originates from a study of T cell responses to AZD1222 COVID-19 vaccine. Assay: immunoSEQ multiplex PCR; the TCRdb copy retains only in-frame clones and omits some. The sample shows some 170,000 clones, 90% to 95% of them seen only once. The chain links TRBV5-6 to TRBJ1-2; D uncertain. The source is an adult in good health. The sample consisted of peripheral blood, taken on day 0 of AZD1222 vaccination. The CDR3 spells CASAGIGYGYTF. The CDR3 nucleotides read TGTGCCAGCGCCGGTATCGGGTATGGCTACACCTTC.